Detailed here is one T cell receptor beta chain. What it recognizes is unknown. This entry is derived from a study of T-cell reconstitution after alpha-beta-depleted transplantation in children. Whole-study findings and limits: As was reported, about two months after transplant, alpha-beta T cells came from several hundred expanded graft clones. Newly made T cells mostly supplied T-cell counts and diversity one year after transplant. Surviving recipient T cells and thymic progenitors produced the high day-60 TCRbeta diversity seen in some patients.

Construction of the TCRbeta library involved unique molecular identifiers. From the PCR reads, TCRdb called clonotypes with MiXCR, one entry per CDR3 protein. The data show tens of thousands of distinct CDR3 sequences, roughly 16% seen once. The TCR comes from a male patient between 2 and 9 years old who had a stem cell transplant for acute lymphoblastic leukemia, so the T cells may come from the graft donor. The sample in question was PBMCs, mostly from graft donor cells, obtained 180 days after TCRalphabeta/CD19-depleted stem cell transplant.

The CDR3 region has the DNA TGTGCCAGCAGCCGGGTGAGCACAGATACGCAGTATTTT. Its protein is CASSRVSTDTQYF. V is TRBV7-6 and J is TRBJ2-3; D uncertain. Germline V gene lookup returns CDR1 SGHVS and CDR2 FNYEAQ. The CDR3 covers 13 residues. Trimming stripped 5 bases from V and 0 bases from J, with 6 bases between.